The next 17 T cell receptor beta chains were all read from a single sample in a study of blood T cell repertoires in COVID-19. Data came from immunoSEQ multiplex PCR; TCRdb stores just in-frame clones and leaves some out. This table has some 110,000 clones, roughly 85% appearing once. Material: peripheral blood. These receptors were obtained from a middle-aged man with acute or convalescent COVID-19.

The CDR3 region has the DNA TGTGCCAGCACAGTGGCAGATACGCAGTATTTT. Its translation: CASTVADTQYF. This rearrangement joins TRBV25-1 to TRBJ2-3; unclear D gene. The CDR3 totals 11 residues. Trimming removed 7 bases at V and 4 bases at J, with 6 bases between. The V gene's germline CDR1 is MGHDK and CDR2 SYGVNS.

This rearrangement joins TRBV3-1 (or the pseudogene TRBV3-2) to TRBJ2-3, with 11 bases matching TRBD2. Per germline, CDR1 LGHDT and CDR2 YNNKEL (reference sequence). Trimming removed 0 bases from V and 8 bases from J; junction bases left unmatched: 4. The CDR3 is made up of 15 amino acids. The CDR3 reads CASSQDGTSGSTQYF. The DNA of the CDR3 is TGTGCCAGCAGCCAAGATGGAACTAGCGGGAGTACGCAGTATTTT.

The chain has TRBV4-1 and TRBJ1-2, with a tentative D call TRBD1 (5 bases). Per germline, CDR1 MGHRA and CDR2 YSYEKL. V lost 3 bases and J 3 bases, leaving 8 bases between the germline ends. The CDR3 spans 13 residues. CDR3 protein: CASSQQGDYGYTF. The CDR3, as DNA: TGCGCCAGCAGCCAGCAGGGCGACTATGGCTACACCTTC.

The chain has TRBV6-5 and TRBJ1-2; D might be TRBD1 (5 bases). The CDR3 contains 13 residues. From germline, CDR1 is MNHEY and CDR2 SVGAGI. V was shortened by 6 bases and J by 4 bases, with 12 bases between the two germline ends. This CDR3 is CASRSGGGYGYTF. Written as DNA, the CDR3 is TGTGCCAGCAGGAGTGGCGGGGGCTATGGCTACACCTTC.

CDR3 loop: CASTPQGIGLLDYGYTF. DNA of the CDR3: TGTGCCAGCACCCCGCAGGGAATTGGTCTTCTTGACTATGGCTACACCTTC. The chain employs TRBV6-2 or TRBV6-3 and TRBJ1-2; maybe TRBD1 (5 bases). Trimming shortened V by 7 bases and J by 3 bases, and 24 bases separated the two germline ends. The CDR3 has 17 residues. Germline CDR1 and CDR2: MNHEY and SVGEGT.

The chain couples TRBV5-5 to TRBJ1-3; TRBD1 matches at 11 bases. The trim removed 4 bases at V and 0 bases at J, leaving 3 bases unmatched. Looked up from germline, CDR1 is SGHKS and CDR2 is YYEKEE (reference sequence). The CDR3 covers 16 residues. The DNA for the CDR3 is TGTGCCAGCAGCAGAGGGACAGGGGGCTCTGGAAACACCATATATTTT. It specifies CASSRGTGGSGNTIYF.

The chain couples TRBV6-1 to TRBJ2-2, with 7 bases fitting TRBD1. With V trimmed by 3 bases and J by 1 base, 14 bases remained unmatched. The germline V gene encodes CDR1 MNHNS and CDR2 SASEGT. CDR3 length equals 19 residues. CDR3 nucleotide sequence: TGTGCCAGCAGTGACCCCGGGACAGCCTCCGAAATGAACACCGGGGAGCTGTTTTTT. Its translation is CASSDPGTASEMNTGELFF.

The chain recombines TRBV7-2 with TRBJ2-5; TRBD2 agrees at 9 bases. CDR3 size: 15 residues. After removal of 5 bases from V and 2 bases from J, the junction contained 6 bases not matched to a gene. Germline-derived CDR1 and CDR2 are SGHTA and FQGNSA. The CDR3 bases are TGTGCCAGCAGCGAACTAGCGGGCCTACAAGAGACCCAGTACTTC. It is translated as CASSELAGLQETQYF.

This chain connects TRBV7-9 to TRBJ2-7, with a possible D match to TRBD2 (6 bases). CDR3 length: 14 residues. The germline V gene has CDR1 SEHNR and CDR2 FQNEAQ (reference sequence). The V and J ends lost 2 bases and 6 bases respectively, with 14 bases between them. The chain's CDR3 is CASSLRGGVSEQYF. CDR3 nucleotide sequence: TGTGCCAGCAGCTTACGGGGAGGAGTCTCCGAGCAGTACTTC.

The J gene is TRBJ2-5, the V gene TRBV9, with D unclear. There are 16 residues in the CDR3. Trimming shortened V by 4 bases and J by 5 bases, and 21 bases separated the two germline ends. CDR1 is SGDLS, CDR2 YYNGEE, per germline. The CDR3 here is CASSPGARSSRETQYF. The CDR3 bases are TGTGCCAGCAGCCCTGGTGCCAGGTCTTCAAGGGAGACCCAGTACTTC.

The chain has TRBV19 and TRBJ1-1; TRBD1 aligns across 7 bases. Germline values: CDR1 LNHDA, CDR2 SQIVND (reference sequence). The V and J ends lost 4 bases and 4 bases, in that order; junction bases with no gene match: 15. The CDR3 spans 17 residues. The CDR3 DNA is TGTGCCAGTAGTAACCACAGGGGTAGGAGTTGGGGCACTGAAGCTTTCTTT. Its translation: CASSNHRGRSWGTEAFF.

This clone appeared once. The chain employs TRBV18 and TRBJ1-5; the D gene is possibly TRBD1 (5 bases). Germline CDR1 is KGHSH and CDR2 is LQKENI. The CDR3 consists of 17 residues. The ends were cut back, 3 bases at V and 0 bases at J, with 15 bases in the middle. The CDR3 spells CASSPTLGGDSNQPQHF. The CDR3 DNA reads TGTGCCAGCTCACCGACCTTGGGGGGGGATAGCAATCAGCCCCAGCATTTT.

J is TRBJ1-4 and V is TRBV7-9, with TRBD1 matching over 10 bases. The V gene end was trimmed by 4 bases and the J gene end by 7 bases; junction bases not matched to a gene: 12. This CDR3 has 17 residues. Germline lookup yields CDR1 SEHNR and CDR2 FQNEAQ (reference sequence). The DNA for the CDR3 is TGTGCCAGCAGCTACCGGGTTGGCGGACAGGGGGGTGAAAAACTGTTTTTT. The encoded protein is CASSYRVGGQGGEKLFF.

The chain uses TRBV25-1 and TRBJ1-6, with TRBD1 identical over 9 bases. Germline CDR1 reads MGHDK; CDR2 reads SYGVNS. This CDR3 contains 15 residues. The V gene end was trimmed by 4 bases and the J gene end by 6 bases; junction bases not matched to a gene: 4. For the CDR3, the DNA is TGTGCCAGCAGTGCCCGACAGGGGGGTAATTCACCCCTCCACTTT. Amino acids: CASSARQGGNSPLHF.

The rearrangement joins TRBV2 to TRBJ1-6, with 8 bases fitting TRBD1. CDR1 SNHLY and CDR2 FYNNEI come from the germline V gene. The CDR3 is 17 residues long. V dropped 6 bases and J dropped 6; count of bases not matched to a gene: 13. CDR3 nucleotide sequence: TGTGCCAGCAGAGGCTACCCCCGAGGACAGGGTAATTCACCCCTCCACTTT. Its translation: CASRGYPRGQGNSPLHF. Combining the CDR3 with reference TRBV2 and TRBJ1-6 gives the whole variable domain EPEVTQTPSHQVTQMGQEVILRCVPISNHLYFYWYRQILGQKVEFLVSFYNNEISEKSEIFDDQFSVERPDGSNFTLKIRSTKLEDSAMYFCASRGYPRGQGNSPLHFGNGTRLTVT.

This chain links TRBV24-1 with TRBJ1-1; 7 bases line up with TRBD1. The CDR3 contains 15 residues. The J segment lost 2 bases and the V segment lost 4 bases, leaving 6 bases of the junction unmatched. Germline loops: CDR1 KGHDR, CDR2 SFDVKD. CDR3: CATSESRQGNTEAFF. The CDR3 bases are TGTGCCACCAGTGAATCACGACAGGGTAACACTGAAGCTTTCTTT.

The CDR3: CASTSGVSGNTIYF. CDR3 DNA: TGTGCCAGCACTTCCGGAGTCTCTGGAAACACCATATATTTT. V usage is TRBV6-5 and J usage is TRBJ1-3; D unclear. Trimming cost V 7 bases and J 0 bases, with 10 bases left between them. CDR3 length: 14 amino acids. Germline loops: CDR1 MNHEY, CDR2 SVGAGI.